Described below is a single T cell receptor beta chain sequence and its context. This sample was included in a study of CD8 T cells in Susac syndrome. An input of about 0.5 to 1 ug of RNA was subjected to reverse transcription using random hexamers. Amplification of TCR beta CDR3 used immunoSEQ multiplex PCR across 54 Vbeta and 13 Jbeta. Each CDR3 protein is one row after TCRdb ran MiXCR on the immunoSEQ multiplex PCR reads. Of about 150,000 distinct CDR3 sequences in the sample, roughly nine tenths were seen once. The control group consisted of healthy donors matched for age and sex. FACS enriched CD8+ TEMRA cells, while bulk CD8+ and CD4+ were negatively isolated. Sequenced material: CD4+ T cells from PBMCs. The sequence derives from a human donor in good health.

The CDR3 here is CSGIEGGSYGYTF. In DNA, the CDR3 is TGCAGCGGGATTGAAGGGGGCAGCTATGGCTACACCTTC. This chain links TRBV29-1 with TRBJ1-2, with TRBD1 matching 7 bases. CDR3 length: 13 residues. Germline loops: CDR1 SQVTM, CDR2 ANQGSEA. V was pared by 7 bases and J by 4 bases, with 9 bases of the junction left unmatched.